This TCR beta chain was sequenced for a study of OX40 agonist ivuxolimab in advanced cancers. Overall study: Prior anti-PD-1, anti-PD-L1 or anti-CTLA-4 therapy was allowed; 40% had some. Partial responses were observed in three patients, of whom one had hepatocellular carcinoma and two had cutaneous melanoma.

The CDR3 contains 15 residues. From germline, CDR1 is SEHNR and CDR2 FQNEAQ (reference sequence). Trimming pared 5 bases from V and 4 bases from J, leaving 18 bases between. Autoimmune disease history or systemic immunosuppression barred patients. Clones were read by immunoSEQ multiplex PCR, and TCRdb kept only the in-frame ones, dropping some. The sample includes about 48,000 clones, around nine tenths seen only once; the top ten take about 28%. V gene TRBV7-9 combines with J gene TRBJ2-7; tentative D call: TRBD2 (7 bases). The TCR comes from an adult with an advanced solid tumor such as melanoma, head and neck, liver or kidney cancer. This specimen consisted of CD4+ or CD8+ T cells sorted from blood, obtained in a trial of the OX40 agonist ivuxolimab. This chain's CDR3 is CASSPPRRGGYEQYF. DNA of the CDR3: TGTGCCAGCAGCCCCCCGAGAAGGGGGGGGTACGAGCAGTACTTC.